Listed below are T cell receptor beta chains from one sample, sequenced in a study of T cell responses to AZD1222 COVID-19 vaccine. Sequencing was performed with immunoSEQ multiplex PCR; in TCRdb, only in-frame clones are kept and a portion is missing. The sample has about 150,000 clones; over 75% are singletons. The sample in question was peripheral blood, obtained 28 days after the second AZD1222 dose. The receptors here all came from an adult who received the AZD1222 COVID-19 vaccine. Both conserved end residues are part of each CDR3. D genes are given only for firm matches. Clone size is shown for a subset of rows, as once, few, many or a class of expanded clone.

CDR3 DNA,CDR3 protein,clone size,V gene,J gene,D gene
TGTGCCACACGGGAGCGGGACGTTAATGAAAAACTGTTTTTT,CATRERDVNEKLFF,once,TRBV10-3,TRBJ1-4,.
TGTGCCAGCAGCTCGGAAGGGACAGGGGGCACTGAAGCTTTCTTT,CASSSEGTGGTEAFF,.,TRBV11-2,TRBJ1-1,TRBD1
TGTGCCACCAGTGACCCTTCCGATGACAGCCGCCGTGCCTACGAGCAGTACTTC,CATSDPSDDSRRAYEQYF,.,TRBV24-1,TRBJ2-7,.
TGTGCCACCAGCAGTCAACCACCGACAGACTATGGCTACACCTTC,CATSSQPPTDYGYTF,once,TRBV15,TRBJ1-2,.
TGTGCCAGCAGCTTTTCCGGGGGGGCCCACAATGAGCAGTTCTTC,CASSFSGGAHNEQFF,.,TRBV5-4,TRBJ2-1,TRBD2
TGTGCCAGCAACTCAGGGCGGGGTACAGGGGATTCACCCCTCCACTTT,CASNSGRGTGDSPLHF,.,TRBV7-8,TRBJ1-6,TRBD1
TGTGCCAGCAGCCAAGCCAGTTCGGGCACCGGGGAGCTGTTTTTT,CASSQASSGTGELFF,.,TRBV3-1/TRBV3-2,TRBJ2-2,.
TGTGCCAGCAGCTTGGATCCTAAGCGTGTGAATGAGCAGTTCTTC,CASSLDPKRVNEQFF,.,TRBV5-5,TRBJ2-1,.
TGTGCCAGCAGCACCAGACAGGGAAGCACAGATACGCAGTATTTT,CASSTRQGSTDTQYF,.,TRBV11-2,TRBJ2-3,TRBD1
TGTGCCAGCAGTGGGCAGGGGGCTAACATTCAGTACTTC,CASSGQGANIQYF,.,TRBV2,TRBJ2-4,TRBD1
TGTGCCAGCAGCTCCTTCTCCGGGACTAGCGGATACAATGAGCAGTTCTTC,CASSSFSGTSGYNEQFF,.,TRBV3-1/TRBV3-2,TRBJ2-1,TRBD2
TGTGCCAGCAGTTTTGGGGGGAACACTGAAGCTTTCTTT,CASSFGGNTEAFF,.,TRBV12-3/TRBV12-4,TRBJ1-1,.
TGTGCCAGCAGCCACATTCCATCAGGGTCCTACGAGCAGTACTTC,CASSHIPSGSYEQYF,.,TRBV7-9,TRBJ2-7,.
TGTGCCAGCGGTTCGGCCCTTAACTATGGCTACACCTTC,CASGSALNYGYTF,.,TRBV12-3/TRBV12-4,TRBJ1-2,.
TGTGCCAGTAGTCGGGAGGGGGCGCCCACTGAAGCTTTCTTT,CASSREGAPTEAFF,.,TRBV19,TRBJ1-1,TRBD1
TGTGCCATCAGACTCCTAGCGGGAGGATCGGATACGCAGTATTTT,CAIRLLAGGSDTQYF,.,TRBV10-3,TRBJ2-3,TRBD2
TGTGCCAGCAGCTTGCCTTCAGGGGGTGGGAGAGGCTACACCTTC,CASSLPSGGGRGYTF,once,TRBV5-4,TRBJ1-2,TRBD1
TGTGCCAGCTCGCCGAATTCAGGTGGCTACACCTTC,CASSPNSGGYTF,.,TRBV18,TRBJ1-2,.
TGTGCCAGCAGTTACTCGATCGAGCGTACGAGCGAGCAGTACTTC,CASSYSIERTSEQYF,.,TRBV6-5,TRBJ2-7,.
TGTGCCAGCAGCCAAGGTCTGACAGGGGGGATCGGCAATCAGCCCCAGCATTTT,CASSQGLTGGIGNQPQHF,.,TRBV3-1/TRBV3-2,TRBJ1-5,TRBD1
TGTGCCAGCAGTACGGGACAGGGCGGGCTCTATGGCTACACCTTC,CASSTGQGGLYGYTF,.,TRBV6-5,TRBJ1-2,TRBD1
TGTGCCAGCAGGAGGACAGATCTTAGCAATCAGCCCCAGCATTTT,CASRRTDLSNQPQHF,.,TRBV6-5,TRBJ1-5,.
TGCAGCGTTCGGGGCACTGAAGCTTTCTTT,CSVRGTEAFF,.,TRBV29-1,TRBJ1-1,.
TGTGCCAGCAGTGAAGCGAGGGCTAACAATCAGCCCCAGCATTTT,CASSEARANNQPQHF,few,TRBV2,TRBJ1-5,.
TGTGCCAGCAGTTACTCTCCGGGCATGAACACTGAAGCTTTCTTT,CASSYSPGMNTEAFF,.,TRBV6-5,TRBJ1-1,.
TGTGCCAGCAGCCTTCTTCGAGTGTCTAGCACAGATACGCAGTATTTT,CASSLLRVSSTDTQYF,.,TRBV27,TRBJ2-3,.
TGTGCCTGGAGTTGGGCCGGAGCTCCATCTACCGCTTATGGCTACACCTTC,CAWSWAGAPSTAYGYTF,.,TRBV30,TRBJ1-2,.
TGTGCCAGCAGCTTAGCTCAGCTGGTTCGTCGGAATGAGCAGTTCTTC,CASSLAQLVRRNEQFF,.,TRBV7-2,TRBJ2-1,.
TGTGCCAGCAGCTATAGGGGAGATACGCAGTATTTT,CASSYRGDTQYF,.,TRBV11-2,TRBJ2-3,.
TGTGCCAGCAGTTCCCCTGGGGGGGGGAACCGCTACGAGCAGTACTTC,CASSSPGGGNRYEQYF,.,TRBV6-2/TRBV6-3,TRBJ2-7,TRBD2
TGTGCCAGCAGCGTAGGGGCTAGCGGGAGGGCCAGATTGAATGAGCAGTTCTTC,CASSVGASGRARLNEQFF,.,TRBV9,TRBJ2-1,TRBD2
TGTGCCAGTAGTCCCGGGCCTAGGAACACCGGGGAGCTGTTTTTT,CASSPGPRNTGELFF,.,TRBV19,TRBJ2-2,.
TGTGCCAGCAGTTTCTTGGACAGGGGTTTATCCGGCTACACCTTC,CASSFLDRGLSGYTF,.,TRBV27,TRBJ1-2,TRBD1
TGTGCCAGCTCCGGGTTAGGGGGCGGCACAGATACGCAGTATTTT,CASSGLGGGTDTQYF,.,TRBV7-8,TRBJ2-3,TRBD1
TGTGCCAGCAGCCCCCCTTCCAGGGAGCAGTTCTTC,CASSPPSREQFF,.,TRBV3-1/TRBV3-2,TRBJ2-1,.
TGCGCCAGCAGTGAGTCCCAGGGACCGTACGAGCAGTACTTC,CASSESQGPYEQYF,.,TRBV10-1,TRBJ2-7,.
TGTGCCAGCAGTAAACAGGGGAATCAGCCCCAGCATTTT,CASSKQGNQPQHF,.,TRBV6-5,TRBJ1-5,TRBD1
TGTGCCAGCAGCCCACCTCCGGGACTAGCGGGAGGAAGCTCCTACGAGCAGTACTTC,CASSPPPGLAGGSSYEQYF,.,TRBV7-9,TRBJ2-7,TRBD2
TGTGCCAGCAGCTTTACGGGGGTGACCGGGGAGCTGTTTTTT,CASSFTGVTGELFF,.,TRBV11-3,TRBJ2-2,.
TGTGCCAGCAGCTTAAACGGGAACTATGGCTACACCTTC,CASSLNGNYGYTF,.,TRBV5-4,TRBJ1-2,.
TGTGCCACCAGCGTTGGGGCGAGCAATCAGCCCCAGCATTTT,CATSVGASNQPQHF,.,TRBV15,TRBJ1-5,.
TGTGCCAGCAGTATACAGGGAACTGGGGCCAACGTCCTGACTTTC,CASSIQGTGANVLTF,few,TRBV6-5,TRBJ2-6,.
TGTGCCTGGAGTTTCCCGACCCCGGGTGGCTATGGCTACACCTTC,CAWSFPTPGGYGYTF,.,TRBV30,TRBJ1-2,.
TGTGCCAGCTCCCGGGACGGGCTGAATTCACCCCTCCACTTT,CASSRDGLNSPLHF,.,TRBV18,TRBJ1-6,.
TGTGCCAGCAGTTTTGCTAGCGGGGGCCAAGAGACCCAGTACTTC,CASSFASGGQETQYF,.,TRBV28,TRBJ2-5,TRBD2
TGCGCCAGCAGCATGACAGGGTCCTATGGCTACACCTTC,CASSMTGSYGYTF,.,TRBV5-1,TRBJ1-2,TRBD1
TGTGCCAGCAGCTTGGGCGGAACAGAGGGCTACACCTTC,CASSLGGTEGYTF,once,TRBV5-4,TRBJ1-2,.